These 21 T cell receptor beta chains share one sample of origin, sequenced in a study of OX40 agonist ivuxolimab in advanced cancers. Here immunoSEQ multiplex PCR was the method, and the copy in TCRdb shows in-frame clones only, minus some. The sample gives about 46,000 clones, roughly 85% of which show up once; 55% to 60% is in the top ten. Sample: CD4+ or CD8+ T cells sorted from blood, taken in a trial of the OX40 agonist ivuxolimab. The receptors stem from an adult with an advanced solid tumor such as melanoma, head and neck, liver or kidney cancer.

The chain couples TRBV6-5 to TRBJ2-7, with 9 bases that match TRBD1. V was pared by 6 bases and J by 2 bases, with 8 bases of the junction left unmatched. The CDR3 contains 15 residues. Germline V lookup: CDR1 MNHEY, CDR2 SVGAGI. CDR3 residues: CASRNPGTGTYEQYF. CDR3 sequence (DNA): TGTGCCAGCAGGAACCCCGGGACAGGGACCTACGAGCAGTACTTC.

The chain employs TRBV6-1 and TRBJ1-2; D perhaps matches TRBD1 (5 bases). CDR3 size: 15 residues. Germline-derived CDR1 and CDR2 are MNHNS and SASEGT. Trimming took 10 bases from V and 4 from J, leaving 22 bases between them. CDR3: CATSGSPDLGYGYTF. The DNA of the CDR3 is TGTGCCACCTCAGGGTCTCCCGATCTCGGCTATGGCTACACCTTC.

J is TRBJ2-7 and V is TRBV6-1; D possibly corresponds to TRBD1 (5 bases). The CDR3 length is 12 residues. Trimming shortened V by 1 base and J by 6 bases, and 7 bases separated the two germline ends. Germline assignment: CDR1 MNHNS and CDR2 SASEGT. CDR3 nucleotide sequence: TGTGCCAGCAGTGAAGTAAGGGGCGAGCAGTACTTC. This encodes CASSEVRGEQYF.

V usage is TRBV7-9 and J usage is TRBJ1-6, with 8 positions matching TRBD1. Germline values: CDR1 SEHNR, CDR2 FQNEAQ (reference sequence). V shed 5 bases and J 4 bases; nucleotides not matched to a gene: 7. The CDR3 has 16 amino acids. For the CDR3, the DNA is TGTGCCAGCAGCCCGATAACAGGGGGGTATAATTCACCCCTCCACTTT. Translating it yields CASSPITGGYNSPLHF.

The chain uses TRBV5-1 and TRBJ1-2; D might be TRBD1 (5 bases). Germline CDR1 SGHRS, CDR2 YFSETQ. Trimming pared 0 bases from V and 4 bases from J, leaving 16 bases between. The CDR3 is made up of 16 amino acids. The CDR3 protein is CASSLAPGTDIYGYTF. In DNA form, the CDR3 reads TGCGCCAGCAGCTTGGCCCCGGGGACGGACATCTATGGCTACACCTTC.

This chain uses TRBV9 with TRBJ2-3; no definite D call. Per the germline V gene, CDR1 is SGDLS and CDR2 is YYNGEE. This CDR3 has 14 residues. V lost 0 bases and J 6 bases, leaving 11 bases between the germline ends. This CDR3 is CASSVGSGKDTQYF. Here the CDR3 DNA reads TGTGCCAGCAGCGTAGGTTCAGGAAAGGATACGCAGTATTTT.

Only a few counts were recorded for this clone. The J gene is TRBJ1-1, the V gene TRBV7-8, with 7 bases lining up with TRBD1. After removal of 6 bases from V and 1 base from J, the junction contained 8 bases not matched to a gene. This CDR3 spans 15 amino acids. Germline CDR1 SGHVS, CDR2 FQNEAQ. This CDR3 reads CASSKMGTANTEAFF. The CDR3 DNA is TGTGCCAGCAGTAAAATGGGGACAGCGAACACTGAAGCTTTCTTT.

J is TRBJ1-5 and V is TRBV2; possibly TRBD1 for D (6 bases). V lost 5 bases to trimming and J lost 5 bases, with 13 bases between them. The CDR3 is 14 residues long. Germline values: CDR1 SNHLY, CDR2 FYNNEI. The CDR3 DNA reads TGTGCCAGCAGTCCCAGGGGCCGGGATCAGCCCCAGCATTTT. Its protein is CASSPRGRDQPQHF.

The rearrangement uses TRBV7-9 and TRBJ1-6; the D is unclear. Germline CDR1 SEHNR, CDR2 FQNEAQ (reference sequence). V shed 0 bases and J shed 6 bases, with 0 bases lying between them. The CDR3 runs to 12 residues. The CDR3 loop is CASSLANSPLHF. Here the CDR3 DNA reads TGTGCCAGCAGCTTAGCTAATTCACCCCTCCACTTT.

The chain carries TRBV4-1 and TRBJ2-2; TRBD1 or TRBD2 may be the D gene (5 bases each). V was clipped by 1 base and J by 9 bases, with 9 bases between them. CDR3 length equals 13 residues. The germline gives CDR1 MGHRA, CDR2 YSYEKL. The CDR3 bases are TGCGCCAGCAGCCAAGGGGGGAGCCGGGAGCTGTTTTTT. It translates to CASSQGGSRELFF.

The chain is built from TRBV5-5 and TRBJ2-7; D is possibly TRBD2 (5 bases). V lost 0 bases, J lost 0 bases, and 10 bases lay in between. This CDR3 contains 15 residues. The germline gives CDR1 SGHKS, CDR2 YYEKEE (reference sequence). The CDR3 here is CASSLGPGSSYEQYF. The DNA of the CDR3 is TGTGCCAGCAGCTTGGGTCCGGGAAGCTCCTACGAGCAGTACTTC. The full variable domain, with the rest looked up from reference TRBV5-5 and TRBJ2-7, is DAGVTQSPTHLIKTRGQQVTLRCSPISGHKSVSWYQQVLGQGPQFIFQYYEKEERGRGNFPDRFSARQFPNYSSELNVNALLLGDSALYLCASSLGPGSSYEQYFGPGTRLTVT.

The J gene is TRBJ2-6, the V gene TRBV5-1, with TRBD1 matching over 7 bases. The trim removed 4 bases at V and 0 bases at J, leaving 7 bases unmatched. The CDR3 is 17 residues long. The V gene's germline CDR1 is SGHRS and CDR2 YFSETQ. This CDR3 is CASSGGQAASGANVLTF. The CDR3 region has the DNA TGCGCCAGCAGCGGTGGACAGGCGGCCTCTGGGGCCAACGTCCTGACTTTC.

This clone showed up just a few times. The rearrangement joins TRBV25-1 to TRBJ1-1; D is uncertain. Looked up from germline, CDR1 is MGHDK and CDR2 is SYGVNS. The CDR3 sequence is 13 residues long. With 5 bases removed from V and 2 bases from J, the gap between germline ends came to 9 bases. CDR3 sequence reads: CASSRATNTEAFF. CDR3 nucleotides: TGTGCCAGCAGTCGGGCTACTAACACTGAAGCTTTCTTT.

Turning to this clone: The same CDR3 is also encoded by other DNA sequences in this sample. The chain employs TRBV5-6 and TRBJ1-2, with TRBD1 as a possible D gene (5 bases). Germline values: CDR1 SGHDT, CDR2 YYEEEE. Trimming took 1 base from V and 5 from J, leaving 6 bases between them. The length of the CDR3 is 12 residues. The CDR3 bases are TGTGCCAGCAGCTTGTGGGGGTATGGCTACACCTTC. Protein: CASSLWGYGYTF.

This clone occurred a few times. V and J are TRBV7-4 and TRBJ1-5; 8 bases line up with TRBD1. Germline V gives CDR1 SGHVT, CDR2 SQSDAQ. CDR3 length equals 14 residues. V shed 3 bases, J shed 7 bases, and the junction held 5 bases outside the gene matches. CDR3 region: CASSFWTGRQPQHF. CDR3 coding DNA: TGTGCCAGCAGCTTTTGGACAGGGCGGCAGCCCCAGCATTTT.

This sequence joins TRBV21-1 and TRBJ2-7; the table gives TRBD2 as D, unverified against the DNA. TRBV21-1 is labeled a pseudogene. The CDR3 covers 19 residues. CDR3: CASSRSREMGLADSYEQYF. The CDR3 DNA is TGTGCCAGCAGCAGGTCCCGAGAGATGGGACTAGCGGATTCCTACGAGCAGTACTTC.

This clone was found a few times. The chain uses TRBV21-1 and TRBJ2-7; TRBD2, as called in the table, went unchecked against the DNA. TRBV21-1 counts as a pseudogene. This CDR3 region has 16 residues. CDR3 sequence: CASNLGRRQSSYEQYF. CDR3 in DNA: TGTGCCAGCAATTTAGGGAGACGCCAGAGCTCCTACGAGCAGTACTTC.

The chain couples TRBV28 to TRBJ1-3; D unclear. The V end was cut by 2 bases, the J end by 0 bases, with 5 bases between. Germline CDR1 is MDHEN and CDR2 is SYDVKM. The CDR3 has 14 amino acids. CDR3 nucleotides: TGTGCCAGCAGTTTAGTCGGCTCTGGAAACACCATATATTTT. Its translation: CASSLVGSGNTIYF.

This chain joins TRBV21-1 and TRBJ1-2. TRBV21-1 corresponds to a pseudogene. The CDR3 length is 17 residues. CDR3 sequence: CASRGTLAGALDYGYTF. In DNA, the CDR3 is TGTGCCAGCCGGGGTACTTTGGCCGGGGCTTTAGACTATGGCTACACCTTC.

This clone showed up just once. The chain combines TRBV11-3 with TRBJ2-1; 7 nucleotides match TRBD1. With V trimmed by 0 bases and J by 5 bases, 4 bases remained unmatched. The CDR3 sequence is 15 residues long. The germline CDR1 and CDR2 sequences are SGHNT and YENEEA. The CDR3 coding sequence is TGTGCCAGCAGCTTAGATCAGGGGGTGCACAATGAGCAGTTCTTC. Translating gives CASSLDQGVHNEQFF.

This clone was found once. This rearrangement joins TRBV21-1 to TRBJ1-6. TRBV21-1 represents a pseudogene. The CDR3 sequence is 16 residues long. The CDR3 here is CASSKGGLSYNSPLHF. Written as DNA, the CDR3 is TGTGCCAGCAGCAAAGGGGGTTTGTCCTATAATTCACCCCTCCACTTT.